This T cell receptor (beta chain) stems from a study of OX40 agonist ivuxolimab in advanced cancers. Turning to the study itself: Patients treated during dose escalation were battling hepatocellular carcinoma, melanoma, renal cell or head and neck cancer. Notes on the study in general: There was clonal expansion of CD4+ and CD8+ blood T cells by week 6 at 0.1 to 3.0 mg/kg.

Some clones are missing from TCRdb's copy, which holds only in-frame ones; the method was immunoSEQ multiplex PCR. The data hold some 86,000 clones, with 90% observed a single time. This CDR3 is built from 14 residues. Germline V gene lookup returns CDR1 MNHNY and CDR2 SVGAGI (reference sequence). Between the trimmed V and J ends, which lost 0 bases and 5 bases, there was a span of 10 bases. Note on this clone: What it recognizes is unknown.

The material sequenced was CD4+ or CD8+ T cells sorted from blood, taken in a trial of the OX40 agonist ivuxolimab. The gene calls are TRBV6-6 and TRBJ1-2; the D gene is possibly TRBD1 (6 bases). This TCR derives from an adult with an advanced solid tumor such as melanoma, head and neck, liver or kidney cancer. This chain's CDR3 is CASSYSGAQYGYTF. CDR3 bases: TGTGCCAGCAGTTACTCGGGGGCGCAGTATGGCTACACCTTC.